This T cell receptor beta chain was recorded in a study of T cells in women clearing cervical HPV infection. Study-wide results and limits: CIN3+ cases had significantly higher TCR repertoire richness than controls, but evenness did not differ.

The CDR3 spans 16 residues. CDR1 and CDR2 from the germline V gene are SNHLY and FYNNEI. The table came from immunoSEQ multiplex PCR; TCRdb's copy has only in-frame clones and leaves some out. Recorded here are approximately 9,200 clones; the top ten clones represent around 8.2%. This clone is classed as large by frequency. Its specificity is unknown. The read ends 3 residues shy of where the CDR3 ends; the end is completed using the germline J gene. Sequencing input: blood buffy coat. This receptor was taken from a woman aged 18-69 years with a cervical HPV16 infection that either progressed to CIN3+ or cleared (not recorded which). J is TRBJ2-3 and V is TRBV2, with a weak D call TRBD2 (7 bases). CDR3 loop: CASREMAGRGGETQYF. Partial CDR3 DNA: TGTGCCAGCAGGGAAATGGCGGGGAGGGGGGGAGAGACG.